The 29 T cell receptor beta chains below all came from one sample that was sequenced in a study of vaccination and CD4 T cells after COVID-19. Researchers used the Oncomine TCR Beta short-read assay to sequence DNA from cultured CD4+ T cells. Via MiXCR, TCRdb re-called the PCR reads, giving one row per CDR3 protein. The data contain over 20,000 distinct CDR3 sequences, roughly 37% of them singletons. These receptors' antigens are unknown. Treatment of the sample: approximately nine-day PBMC culture with coronavirus spike peptide pools or control peptides (ViraFEST assay). Sequencing used CD4+ T cells from blood, cultured in vitro, obtained before SARS-CoV-2 vaccination. These receptors came from a human donor who received a COVID-19 vaccine.

This clonotype occurred a few times. V is TRBV19 and J is TRBJ1-1, with a weak D call TRBD1 (6 bases). The germline V gene has CDR1 LNHDA and CDR2 SQIVND (reference sequence). Trimming took off 3 bases at V and 2 bases at J, with 13 bases between the two ends. The CDR3 contains 15 residues. For the CDR3, the DNA is TGTGCCAGTAGTATTCGAACAGGGTATAACACTGAAGCTTTCTTT. It specifies CASSIRTGYNTEAFF.

The sample holds a few counts of this clonotype. The V and J genes are TRBV6-1 and TRBJ1-6, with 11 bases lining up with TRBD1. Germline V gives CDR1 MNHNS, CDR2 SASEGT. The CDR3 length is 18 residues. V lost 6 bases, J lost 4 bases, and 11 bases stayed unmatched. The CDR3 spells CASRRDRGIGFYNSPLHF. The CDR3 bases are TGTGCCAGCAGACGGGACAGGGGGATTGGGTTTTATAATTCACCCCTCCACTTT.

For this clonotype: One end of the junction fails to match germline, which may point to a read error. This rearrangement joins TRBV6-1 to TRBJ2-5, with D possibly TRBD2 on 5 matching bases. The CDR3 sequence is 15 residues long. Germline CDR1 is MNHNS and CDR2 is SASEGT. CDR3 loop: CASGEAARGLETQYF. In DNA form, the CDR3 reads TGTGCCAGCGGTGAAGCGGCTAGAGGTCTGGAGACCCAGTACTTC.

This clonotype was found a few times. V usage is TRBV6-1 and J usage is TRBJ1-6; D is possibly TRBD1 (6 bases). V gave up 2 bases and J gave up 10 bases, with 12 bases separating them. CDR1 MNHNS and CDR2 SASEGT come from the germline V gene. The CDR3 contains 14 residues. The CDR3 DNA sequence: TGTGCCAGCAGTGAAATACAGGGAGGATCACCCCTCCACTTT. Residues: CASSEIQGGSPLHF.

The table lists this clonotype with a few counts. The V and J genes are TRBV2 and TRBJ1-1, with TRBD1 matching over 7 bases. V shed 4 bases and J 6 bases; nucleotides not matched to a gene: 11. Germline-derived CDR1 and CDR2 are SNHLY and FYNNEI. This CDR3 has 15 amino acids. The CDR3 DNA is TGTGCCAGCAGTGGACAGACAGGGTTTGGGCCTGAAGCTTTCTTT. It translates to CASSGQTGFGPEAFF.

V usage is TRBV19 and J usage is TRBJ2-3; TRBD1 aligns across 8 bases. Trimming removed 3 bases from V and 2 bases from J; junction bases left unmatched: 4. This CDR3 region has 15 residues. Germline lookup yields CDR1 LNHDA and CDR2 SQIVND (reference sequence). The DNA for the CDR3 is TGTGCCAGTAGTATCCCAGGGGGCCTCACAGATACGCAGTATTTT. This translates into CASSIPGGLTDTQYF.

This clonotype was recorded only once. This chain joins TRBV7-8 and TRBJ1-3; TRBD1 matches at 7 bases. The CDR3 runs 13 residues. V was clipped by 4 bases and J by 8 bases; unmatched bases: 5. From germline, CDR1 is SGHVS and CDR2 FQNEAQ. The CDR3 nucleotides read TGTGCCAGCAGCTCAGACAGGGCGGACACCATATATTTT. Amino acids: CASSSDRADTIYF.

The genes are TRBV7-7 and TRBJ2-7; D may be TRBD1 or TRBD2 (5 bases each). Germline V CDR1 and CDR2: SSHAT, FNYEAQ (reference sequence). The CDR3 is 13 residues long. Trimming pared 5 bases from V and 4 bases from J, leaving 12 bases between. For the CDR3, the DNA is TGTGCCAGCAGCCGGGACGCAGATTACGAGCAGTACTTC. Amino acid sequence: CASSRDADYEQYF.

The chain recombines TRBV7-9 with TRBJ2-1, with D perhaps TRBD1 (5 bases). CDR1 is SEHNR and CDR2 is FQNEAQ in the germline V gene (reference sequence). This CDR3 has 14 residues. Between the trimmed V and J ends, which lost 4 bases and 8 bases, there was a span of 15 bases. The CDR3 region is CASSSRTLRDEQFF. The CDR3, as DNA: TGTGCCAGCAGCTCACGGACACTTAGGGATGAGCAGTTCTTC.

V is TRBV5-4 and J is TRBJ1-2; D unresolved. CDR1 and CDR2 from the germline V gene are SGHNT and YYREEE (reference sequence). V dropped 4 bases and J dropped 2 bases, with 12 bases sitting between them. CDR3 size: 14 residues. The CDR3 sequence: CASSPGGANYGYTF. CDR3 nucleotides: TGTGCCAGCAGCCCGGGAGGCGCGAACTATGGCTACACCTTC.

The chain joins TRBV20-1 to TRBJ1-3, with D unclear. V was cut by 3 bases and J by 3 bases, with 3 bases left in between. This CDR3 comprises 11 residues. The germline V gene has CDR1 DFQATT and CDR2 SNEGSKA (reference sequence). The CDR3 spells CSASNGNTIYF. The CDR3 DNA reads TGCAGTGCTAGTAATGGAAACACCATATATTTT.

CDR3 coding DNA: TGTGCCAGCAGCTACAGCTCTGGAAACACCATATATTTT. This codes for CASSYSSGNTIYF. V is TRBV5-4 and J is TRBJ1-3; D unresolved. Trimming pared 3 bases from V and 0 bases from J, leaving 4 bases between. Germline V gene data show CDR1 as SGHNT and CDR2 as YYREEE (reference sequence). The CDR3 is 13 residues long.

In the case of this clonotype: The junction shows a germline mismatch at one end, possibly a read error. This chain joins TRBV20-1 and TRBJ2-7; possibly TRBD2 for D (5 bases). Germline loops: CDR1 DFQATT, CDR2 SNEGSKA (reference sequence). This CDR3 is built from 13 residues. The CDR3 here is CSARRPGRREQCF. The CDR3, as DNA: TGCAGTGCCAGGAGACCCGGCCGTAGGGAGCAGTGCTTC.

This chain connects TRBV19 to TRBJ2-1; 9 nucleotides line up with TRBD2. CDR3 size: 17 residues. The J segment lost 2 bases and the V segment lost 4 bases, leaving 9 bases of the junction unmatched. The germline V gene has CDR1 LNHDA and CDR2 SQIVND (reference sequence). The DNA of the CDR3 is TGTGCCAGTAGTACCCGTAGCGGGGGCCTAGCCTACAATGAGCAGTTCTTC. Its protein product is CASSTRSGGLAYNEQFF. The full variable domain, its missing parts supplied by reference TRBV19 and TRBJ2-1, is DGGITQSPKYLFRKEGQNVTLSCEQNLNHDAMYWYRQDPGQGLRLIYYSQIVNDFQKGDIAEGYSVSREKKESFPLTVTSAQKNPTAFYLCASSTRSGGLAYNEQFFGPGTRLTVL.

A few counts support this clonotype. The chain employs TRBV30 and TRBJ2-1, with TRBD2 matching over 15 bases. Germline V gene lookup returns CDR1 GTSNPN and CDR2 SVGIG (reference sequence). V lost 1 base to trimming and J lost 1 base; unmatched junction nucleotides: 5. The CDR3 has 18 amino acids. CDR3 nucleotide sequence: TGTGCCTGGAGTGGGACTAGCGGGGGGGCTCGATCCTACAATGAGCAGTTCTTC. Translated: CAWSGTSGGARSYNEQFF.

The chain carries TRBV24-1 and TRBJ2-1; D is unresolved. The CDR3 is 15 amino acids. Trimming left V 7 bases short and J 5 bases short, with 17 bases between. Germline V CDR1 and CDR2: KGHDR, SFDVKD. The DNA for the CDR3 is TGTGCCACCAGCCGAGAAACTGGAGCCGACAATGAGCAGTTCTTC. This sequence encodes CATSRETGADNEQFF.

The rearrangement uses TRBV6-1 and TRBJ2-5, with D perhaps assigned TRBD1 or TRBD2 (5 bases each). This CDR3 is 16 amino acids long. The V and J ends lost 3 bases and 0 bases respectively, with 14 bases between them. Germline CDR1 reads MNHNS; CDR2 reads SASEGT. Here the CDR3 reads CASSDWGSQYQETQYF. The DNA of the CDR3 is TGTGCCAGCAGTGATTGGGGGTCCCAGTACCAAGAGACCCAGTACTTC.

The chain has TRBV6-1 and TRBJ1-6; D may be TRBD1 (6 bases). V shed 3 bases and J shed 9 bases, with 9 bases lying between them. The CDR3 is 13 residues long. Germline CDR1 reads MNHNS; CDR2 reads SASEGT. The CDR3 is CASSERQVSPLHF. In DNA form, the CDR3 reads TGTGCCAGCAGTGAGCGACAGGTTTCACCCCTCCACTTT.

In DNA form, the CDR3 reads TGTGCTAGTGGTCCAGGACTAGCCTACCCCAATGAGCAGTTCTTC. It yields the protein CASGPGLAYPNEQFF. The V and J genes are TRBV12-5 and TRBJ2-1, with 8 positions matching TRBD2. The CDR3 spans 15 residues. The germline gives CDR1 LGHNT, CDR2 FRNRAP. The trim removed 5 bases at V and 6 bases at J, leaving 9 bases unmatched.

The genes are TRBV20-1 and TRBJ1-1, with D maybe TRBD1 (5 bases). Germline CDR1 DFQATT, CDR2 SNEGSKA (reference sequence). The CDR3 is 15 amino acids. Trimming removed 3 bases from V and 4 bases from J, with 18 bases in between. The CDR3 region has the DNA TGCAGTGCTAGCAACCGGGACCGGTGGGTCACTGAAGCTTTCTTT. Translation: CSASNRDRWVTEAFF.

The gene calls are TRBV6-2 or TRBV6-3 and TRBJ2-3; unclear D gene. Trimming pared 0 bases from V and 6 bases from J, leaving 4 bases between. Germline lookup yields CDR1 MNHEY and CDR2 SVGEGT. This CDR3 spans 12 amino acids. The CDR3 DNA reads TGTGCCAGCAGTTACTCGGGCGATACGCAGTATTTT. Amino acids: CASSYSGDTQYF.

The J gene is TRBJ1-4, the V gene TRBV19, with D tentatively TRBD1 (5 bases). The length of the CDR3 is 14 residues. Trimming took 3 bases from V and 2 from J, leaving 7 bases between them. Germline CDR1 and CDR2: LNHDA and SQIVND (reference sequence). CDR3 DNA sequence: TGTGCCAGTAGTATCGGGACTACTAATGAAAAACTGTTTTTT. It yields the protein CASSIGTTNEKLFF.

V and J are TRBV6-1 and TRBJ2-2; 8 nucleotides match TRBD1. Trimming at V came to 9 bases and at J to 7 bases, leaving 7 bases not matched to a gene. The CDR3 sequence is 13 residues long. Germline CDR1 MNHNS, CDR2 SASEGT. In DNA, the CDR3 is TGTGCCAGTTCCAGGGGGCGTAGCGGGGAGCTGTTTTTT. This translates into CASSRGRSGELFF.

The V and J genes are TRBV12-3 or TRBV12-4 and TRBJ2-1; D may be TRBD2 (5 bases). This CDR3 comprises 14 residues. Trimming cost V 5 bases and J 1 base, with 9 bases left between them. The chain's CDR3 is CASSGRGSYNEQFF. Here the CDR3 DNA reads TGTGCCAGCAGTGGCAGAGGGTCCTACAATGAGCAGTTCTTC.

This clonotype was observed a few times. The chain recombines TRBV7-9 with TRBJ1-5; no reliable D call. Trimming took off 4 bases at V and 7 bases at J, with 8 bases between the two ends. This CDR3 spans 12 amino acids. Germline V gene lookup returns CDR1 SEHNR and CDR2 FQNEAQ (reference sequence). DNA for the CDR3: TGTGCCAGCAGCTACTCCCGGCAGCCCCAGCATTTT. The encoded protein is CASSYSRQPQHF.

V usage is TRBV24-1 and J usage is TRBJ2-3; D is undetermined. Between the trimmed V and J ends, which lost 4 bases and 2 bases, there was a span of 9 bases. This CDR3 region has 14 residues. Looked up from germline, CDR1 is KGHDR and CDR2 is SFDVKD. The DNA for the CDR3 is TGTGCCACCAGTGACATCTACCCCACAGATACGCAGTATTTT. This codes for CATSDIYPTDTQYF.

CDR3 loop: CASSSFAGSSTDTQYF. Here the CDR3 DNA reads TGTGCCAGCAGCTCTTTTGCGGGTTCGAGCACAGATACGCAGTATTTT. This chain uses TRBV12-3 or TRBV12-4 with TRBJ2-3; a possible D gene is TRBD2 (5 bases). The CDR3 covers 16 residues. Trimming removed 6 bases from V and 0 bases from J, with 16 bases in between.

This clonotype has just a few counts. The rearrangement links TRBV7-2 to TRBJ2-2; TRBD1 agrees at 9 bases. The CDR3 is 16 amino acids. Germline V gives CDR1 SGHTA, CDR2 FQGNSA. Losses at the gene ends were 5 bases for V and 4 bases for J; bases not matched to a gene: 8. The CDR3 bases are TGTGCCAGCAGCGCTTACGGGACAGGGAGCACCGGGGAGCTGTTTTTT. This translates into CASSAYGTGSTGELFF.

This clonotype was seen more than once but under ten times. CDR3 in DNA: TGTGCCTGGAGTCCTGGTGATTTTAGCACAGATACGCAGTATTTT. Amino acid sequence: CAWSPGDFSTDTQYF. The V call is TRBV30, the J call TRBJ2-3; D gene unclear. The length of the CDR3 is 15 residues. V was clipped by 2 bases and J by 0 bases, with 12 bases between them. In germline, CDR1 is GTSNPN, CDR2 SVGIG (reference sequence). Full variable domain (missing parts from reference TRBV30 and TRBJ2-3): SQTIHQWPATLVQPVGSPLSLECTVEGTSNPNLYWYRQAAGRGLQLLFYSVGIGQISSEVPQNLSASRPQDRQFILSSKKLLLSDSGFYLCAWSPGDFSTDTQYFGPGTRLTVL.